Included here is one TCR beta chain sequence, with context. TCRdb's table, derived via immunoSEQ multiplex PCR, lists solely in-frame clones and lacks some. Of 150,000 to 200,000 clones in the sample, roughly 82% are singletons; the top ten hold roughly 7%. With V trimmed by 4 bases and J by 7 bases, 2 bases remained unmatched. The CDR3 runs 12 residues. The germline V gene has CDR1 MNHEY and CDR2 SMNVEV (reference sequence). This entry belongs to a study of blood T cell repertoires in COVID-19. The wider study: PBMCs, B-cell-depleted T cells, or T cells provided the cDNA or gDNA that made up the material.

The sample taken for sequencing was peripheral blood. This receptor was identified in a woman between 40 and 55 years old with COVID-19, enrolled during active disease. The J gene is TRBJ1-2, the V gene TRBV27; 8 bases are shared with TRBD1. CDR3 sequence: CASSSGGPGYTF. The CDR3 coding sequence is TGTGCCAGCAGTTCAGGGGGCCCTGGCTACACCTTC.